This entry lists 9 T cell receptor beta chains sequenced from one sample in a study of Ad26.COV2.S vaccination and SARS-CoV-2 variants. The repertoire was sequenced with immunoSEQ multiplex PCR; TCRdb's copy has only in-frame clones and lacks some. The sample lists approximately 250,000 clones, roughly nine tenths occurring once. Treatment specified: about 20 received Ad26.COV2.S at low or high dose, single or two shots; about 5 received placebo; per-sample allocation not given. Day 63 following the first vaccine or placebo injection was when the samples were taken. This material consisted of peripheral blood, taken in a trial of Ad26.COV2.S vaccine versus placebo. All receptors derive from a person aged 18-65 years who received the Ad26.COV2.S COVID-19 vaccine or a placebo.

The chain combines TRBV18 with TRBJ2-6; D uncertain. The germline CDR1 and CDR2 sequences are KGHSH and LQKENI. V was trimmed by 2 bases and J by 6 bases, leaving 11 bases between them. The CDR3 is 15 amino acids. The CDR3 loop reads CASSPFTSPANVLTF. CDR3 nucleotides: TGTGCCAGCTCACCATTTACATCCCCGGCCAACGTCCTGACTTTC.

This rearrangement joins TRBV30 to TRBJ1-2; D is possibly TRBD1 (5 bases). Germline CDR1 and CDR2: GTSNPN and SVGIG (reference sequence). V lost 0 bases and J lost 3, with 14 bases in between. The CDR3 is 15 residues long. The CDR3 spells CAWSVSGGTHYGYTF. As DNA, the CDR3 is TGTGCCTGGAGTGTATCCGGGGGGACTCACTATGGCTACACCTTC.

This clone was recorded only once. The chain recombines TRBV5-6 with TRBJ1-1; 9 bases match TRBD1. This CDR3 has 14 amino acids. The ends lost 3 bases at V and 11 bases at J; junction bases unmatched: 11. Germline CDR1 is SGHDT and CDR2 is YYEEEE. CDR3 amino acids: CASSYSGTGWYAFF. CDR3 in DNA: TGTGCCAGCAGCTATTCCGGGACAGGGTGGTATGCTTTCTTT.

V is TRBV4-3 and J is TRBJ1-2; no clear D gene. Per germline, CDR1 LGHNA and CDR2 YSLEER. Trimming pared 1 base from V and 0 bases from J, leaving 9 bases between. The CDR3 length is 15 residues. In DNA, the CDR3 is TGCGCCAGCAGCCAAGGGATAACAGCTAACTATGGCTACACCTTC. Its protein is CASSQGITANYGYTF.

The CDR3 reads CASSSRGQGGSEAFF. CDR3 nucleotides: TGTGCCAGCAGTTCACGAGGACAGGGCGGATCTGAAGCTTTCTTT. The V and J genes are TRBV6-9 and TRBJ1-1, with 8 positions matching TRBD1. This CDR3 contains 15 residues. The germline CDR1 and CDR2 sequences are MNHGY and SVAAGI. The J segment lost 6 bases and the V segment lost 4 bases, leaving 10 bases of the junction unmatched.

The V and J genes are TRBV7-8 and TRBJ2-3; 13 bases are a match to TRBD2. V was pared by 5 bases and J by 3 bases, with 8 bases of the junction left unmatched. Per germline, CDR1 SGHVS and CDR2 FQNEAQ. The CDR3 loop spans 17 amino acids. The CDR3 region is CASSARLAGGGTDTQYF. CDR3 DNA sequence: TGTGCCAGCAGCGCAAGACTAGCGGGAGGTGGGACAGATACGCAGTATTTT.

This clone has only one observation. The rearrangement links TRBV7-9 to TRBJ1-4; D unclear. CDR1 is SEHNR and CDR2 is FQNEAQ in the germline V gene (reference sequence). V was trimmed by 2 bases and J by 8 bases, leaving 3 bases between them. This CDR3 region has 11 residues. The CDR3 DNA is TGTGCCAGCAGCTTAAGGGAAAAACTGTTTTTT. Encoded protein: CASSLREKLFF.

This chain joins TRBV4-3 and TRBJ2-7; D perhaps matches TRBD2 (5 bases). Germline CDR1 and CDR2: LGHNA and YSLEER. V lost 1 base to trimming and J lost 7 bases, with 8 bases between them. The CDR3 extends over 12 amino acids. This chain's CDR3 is CASSQGLTEQYF. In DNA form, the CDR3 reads TGCGCCAGCAGCCAAGGACTAACGGAGCAGTACTTC.

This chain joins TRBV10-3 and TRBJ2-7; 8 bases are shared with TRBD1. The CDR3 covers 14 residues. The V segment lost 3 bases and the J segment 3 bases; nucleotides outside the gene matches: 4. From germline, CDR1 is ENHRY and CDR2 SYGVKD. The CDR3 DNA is TGTGCCATCAGTGACAGGACAGGGAACTACGAGCAGTACTTC. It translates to CAISDRTGNYEQYF.